This T cell receptor (beta chain) was recorded in a study of CD8 T cells in ankylosing spondylitis. Quantitative molecular-barcoded 5'-RACE generated the TCR beta libraries. MiXCR was run by TCRdb on the 5' RACE reads, yielding one entry per CDR3 protein. The table has about 400,000 distinct CDR3 sequences, 20% to 25% seen once. A note on this clonotype: Its target is unknown.

CDR1 DFQATT and CDR2 SNEGSKA come from the germline V gene (reference sequence). V was pared by 6 bases and J by 0 bases, with 13 bases between. The CDR3 contains 14 residues. Study findings and constraints: Reportedly, matched ankylosing spondylitis synovial fluid was significantly enriched for disease-linked clones. Apparently characteristic of ankylosing spondylitis blood was a TCR beta motif (about 8 highly homologous variants).

Sequencing was performed on blood, either unsorted or a sorted T cell fraction (not recorded which). The receptor was derived from a male donor with ankylosing spondylitis. J is TRBJ2-3 and V is TRBV20-1, with D uncertain. DNA of the CDR3: TGCAGTGCGATTGGGGAAACTAGCACAGATACGCAGTATTTT. This translates into CSAIGETSTDTQYF.